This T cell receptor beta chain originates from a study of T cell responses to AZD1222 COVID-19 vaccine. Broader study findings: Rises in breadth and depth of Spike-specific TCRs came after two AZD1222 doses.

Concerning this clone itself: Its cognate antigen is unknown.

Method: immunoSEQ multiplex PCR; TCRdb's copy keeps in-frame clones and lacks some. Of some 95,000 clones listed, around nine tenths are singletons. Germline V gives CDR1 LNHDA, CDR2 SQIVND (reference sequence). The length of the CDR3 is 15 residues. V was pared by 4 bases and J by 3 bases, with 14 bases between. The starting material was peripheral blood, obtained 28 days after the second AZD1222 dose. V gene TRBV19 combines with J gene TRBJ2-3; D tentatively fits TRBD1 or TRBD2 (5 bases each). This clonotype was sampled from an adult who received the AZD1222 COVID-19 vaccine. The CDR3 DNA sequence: TGTGCCAGTAGTAGGCAGGGACGATGGACAGATACGCAGTATTTT. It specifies CASSRQGRWTDTQYF.